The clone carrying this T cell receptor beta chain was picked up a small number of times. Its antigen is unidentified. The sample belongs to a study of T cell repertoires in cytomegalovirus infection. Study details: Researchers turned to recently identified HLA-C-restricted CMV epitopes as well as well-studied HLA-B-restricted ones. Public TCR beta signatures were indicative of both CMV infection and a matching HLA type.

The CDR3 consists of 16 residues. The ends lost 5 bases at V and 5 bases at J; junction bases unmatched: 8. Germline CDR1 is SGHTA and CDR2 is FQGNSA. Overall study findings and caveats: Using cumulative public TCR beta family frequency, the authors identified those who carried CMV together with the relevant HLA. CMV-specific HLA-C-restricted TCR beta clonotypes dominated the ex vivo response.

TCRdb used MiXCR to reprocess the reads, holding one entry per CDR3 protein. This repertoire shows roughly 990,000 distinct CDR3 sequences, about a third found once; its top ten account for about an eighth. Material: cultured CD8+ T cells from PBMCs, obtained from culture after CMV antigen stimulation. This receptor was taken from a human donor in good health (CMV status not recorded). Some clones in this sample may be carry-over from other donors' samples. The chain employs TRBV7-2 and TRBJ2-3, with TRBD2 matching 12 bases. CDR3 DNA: TGTGCCAGCAGCACCACTAGCGGGGGGTCCCTAGATACGCAGTATTTT. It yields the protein CASSTTSGGSLDTQYF. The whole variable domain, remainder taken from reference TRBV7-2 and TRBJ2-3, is GAGVSQSPSNKVTEKGKDVELRCDPISGHTALYWYRQSLGQGLEFLIYFQGNSAPDKSGLPSDRFSAERTGGSVSTLTIQRTQQEDSAVYLCASSTTSGGSLDTQYFGPGTRLTVL.